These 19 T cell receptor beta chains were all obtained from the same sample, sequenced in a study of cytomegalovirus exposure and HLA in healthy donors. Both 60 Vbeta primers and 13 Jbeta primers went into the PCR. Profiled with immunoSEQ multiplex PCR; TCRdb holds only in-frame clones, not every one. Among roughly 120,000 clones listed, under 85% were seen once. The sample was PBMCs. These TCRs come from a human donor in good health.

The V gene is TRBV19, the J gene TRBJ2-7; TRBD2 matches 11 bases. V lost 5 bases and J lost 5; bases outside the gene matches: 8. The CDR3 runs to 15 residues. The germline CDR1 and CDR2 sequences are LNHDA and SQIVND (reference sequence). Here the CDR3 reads CASSLRLAGWDEQYF. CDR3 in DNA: TGTGCCAGTAGTCTCAGACTAGCGGGATGGGACGAGCAGTACTTC.

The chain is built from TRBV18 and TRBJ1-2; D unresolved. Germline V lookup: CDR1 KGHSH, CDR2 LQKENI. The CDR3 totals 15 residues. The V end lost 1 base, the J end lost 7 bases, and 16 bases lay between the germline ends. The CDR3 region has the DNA TGTGCCAGCTCACCACAGAGCGAGCGGGCTAGTGGCTACACCTTC. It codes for CASSPQSERASGYTF. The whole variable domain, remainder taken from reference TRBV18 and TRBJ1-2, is NAGVMQNPRHLVRRRGQEARLRCSPMKGHSHVYWYRQLPEEGLKFMVYLQKENIIDESGMPKERFSAEFPKEGPSILRIQQVVRGDSAAYFCASSPQSERASGYTFGSGTRLTVV.

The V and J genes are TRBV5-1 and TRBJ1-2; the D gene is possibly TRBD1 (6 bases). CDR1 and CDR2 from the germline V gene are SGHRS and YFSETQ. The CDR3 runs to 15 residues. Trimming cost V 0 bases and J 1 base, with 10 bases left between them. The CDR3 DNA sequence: TGCGCCAGCAGCTTGGCCACAGGGAATAACTATGGCTACACCTTC. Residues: CASSLATGNNYGYTF.

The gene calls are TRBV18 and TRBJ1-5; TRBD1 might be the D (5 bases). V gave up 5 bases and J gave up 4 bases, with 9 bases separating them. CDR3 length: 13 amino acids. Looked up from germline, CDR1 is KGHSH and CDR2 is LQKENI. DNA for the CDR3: TGTGCCAGCTCAGCGACAGAGAATCAGCCCCAGCATTTT. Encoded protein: CASSATENQPQHF.

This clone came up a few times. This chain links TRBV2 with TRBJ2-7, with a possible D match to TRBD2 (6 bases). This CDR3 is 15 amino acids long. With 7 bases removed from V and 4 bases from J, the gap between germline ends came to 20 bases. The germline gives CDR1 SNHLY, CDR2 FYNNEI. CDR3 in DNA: TGTGCCAGCACTTCCGGGAGTACGCAGTGGTACGAGCAGTACTTC. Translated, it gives CASTSGSTQWYEQYF.

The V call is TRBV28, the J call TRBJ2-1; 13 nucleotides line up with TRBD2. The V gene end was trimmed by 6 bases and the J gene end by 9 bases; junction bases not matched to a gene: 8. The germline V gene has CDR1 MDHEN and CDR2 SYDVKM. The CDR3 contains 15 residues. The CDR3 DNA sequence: TGTGCCAGCAGGGCCCCCGGGACTAGCGGGATTGAGCAGTTCTTC. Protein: CASRAPGTSGIEQFF.

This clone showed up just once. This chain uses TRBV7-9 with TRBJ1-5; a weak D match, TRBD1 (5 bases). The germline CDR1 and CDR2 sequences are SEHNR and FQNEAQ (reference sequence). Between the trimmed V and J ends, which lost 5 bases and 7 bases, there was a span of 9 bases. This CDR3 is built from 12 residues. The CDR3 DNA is TGTGCCAGCAGCATGCAGGGACAGCCCCAGCATTTT. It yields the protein CASSMQGQPQHF. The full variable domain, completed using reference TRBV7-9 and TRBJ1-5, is DTGVSQNPRHKITKRGQNVTFRCDPISEHNRLYWYRQTLGQGPEFLTYFQNEAQLEKSRLLSDRFSAERPKGSFSTLEIQRTEQGDSAMYLCASSMQGQPQHFGDGTRLSIL.

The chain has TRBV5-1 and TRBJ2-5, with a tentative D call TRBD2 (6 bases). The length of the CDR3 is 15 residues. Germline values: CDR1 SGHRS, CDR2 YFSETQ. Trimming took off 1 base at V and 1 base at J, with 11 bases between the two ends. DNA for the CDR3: TGCGCCAGCAGCTTGTCCGGGGACTTCCAAGAGACCCAGTACTTC. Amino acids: CASSLSGDFQETQYF.

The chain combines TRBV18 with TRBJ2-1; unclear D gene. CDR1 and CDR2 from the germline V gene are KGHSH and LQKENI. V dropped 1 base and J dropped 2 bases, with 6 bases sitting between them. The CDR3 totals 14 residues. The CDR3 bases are TGTGCCAGCTCACCACAGCGACCCTACAATGAGCAGTTCTTC. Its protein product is CASSPQRPYNEQFF.

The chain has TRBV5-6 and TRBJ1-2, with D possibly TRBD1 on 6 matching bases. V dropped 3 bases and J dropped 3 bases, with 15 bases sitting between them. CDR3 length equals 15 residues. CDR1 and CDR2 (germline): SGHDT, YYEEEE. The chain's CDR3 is CASSSNRVLDYGYTF. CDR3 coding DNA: TGTGCCAGCAGCTCAAACAGGGTATTAGACTATGGCTACACCTTC.

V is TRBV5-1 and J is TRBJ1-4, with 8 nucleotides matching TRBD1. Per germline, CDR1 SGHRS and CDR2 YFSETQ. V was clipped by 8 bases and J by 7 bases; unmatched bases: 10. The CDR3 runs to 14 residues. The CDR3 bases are TGCGCCAGTAACCCAGGGGGCGCGAGTGAAAAACTGTTTTTT. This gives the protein CASNPGGASEKLFF.

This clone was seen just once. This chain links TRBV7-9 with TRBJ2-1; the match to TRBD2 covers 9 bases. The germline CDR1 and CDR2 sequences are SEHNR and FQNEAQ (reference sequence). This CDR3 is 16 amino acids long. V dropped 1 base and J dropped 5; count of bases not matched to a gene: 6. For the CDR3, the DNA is TGTGCCAGCAGCTTAGTGGGGTTAGCGGGAGACAATGAGCAGTTCTTC. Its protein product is CASSLVGLAGDNEQFF.

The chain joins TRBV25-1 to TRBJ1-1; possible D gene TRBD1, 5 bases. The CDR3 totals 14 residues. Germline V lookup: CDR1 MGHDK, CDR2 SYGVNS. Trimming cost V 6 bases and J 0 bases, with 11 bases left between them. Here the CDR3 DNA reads TGTGCCAGCAGCCCCACAGGAATGAACACTGAAGCTTTCTTT. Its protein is CASSPTGMNTEAFF.

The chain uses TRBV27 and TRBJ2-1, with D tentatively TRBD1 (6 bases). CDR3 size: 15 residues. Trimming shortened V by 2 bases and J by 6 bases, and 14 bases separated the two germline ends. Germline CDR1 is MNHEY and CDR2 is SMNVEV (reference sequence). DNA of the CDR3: TGTGCCAGCAGTTTACCCTACAGGGTGCCCAATGAGCAGTTCTTC. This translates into CASSLPYRVPNEQFF.

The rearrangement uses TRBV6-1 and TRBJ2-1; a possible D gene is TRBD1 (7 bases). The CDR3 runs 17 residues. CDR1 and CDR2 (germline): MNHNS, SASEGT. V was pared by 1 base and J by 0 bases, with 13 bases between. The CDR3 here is CASSEEEGQLSYNEQFF. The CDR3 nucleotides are TGTGCCAGCAGTGAAGAGGAGGGACAGCTCTCCTACAATGAGCAGTTCTTC.

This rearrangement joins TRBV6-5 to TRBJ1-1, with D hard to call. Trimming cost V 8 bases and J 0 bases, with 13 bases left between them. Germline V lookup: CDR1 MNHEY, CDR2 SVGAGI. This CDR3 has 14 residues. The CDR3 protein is CASLRTGVNTEAFF. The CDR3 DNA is TGTGCCAGCCTGAGGACGGGAGTGAACACTGAAGCTTTCTTT.

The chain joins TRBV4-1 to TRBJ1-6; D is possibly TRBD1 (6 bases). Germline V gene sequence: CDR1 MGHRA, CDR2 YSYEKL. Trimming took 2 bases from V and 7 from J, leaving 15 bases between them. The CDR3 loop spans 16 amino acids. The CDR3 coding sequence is TGCGCCAGCAGCCAACTTCCTCCGGGACAAAATTCACCCCTCCACTTT. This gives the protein CASSQLPPGQNSPLHF.

The CDR3, as DNA: TGTGCCAGCAGTTGGACTAGCGGGGGCACAGATACGCAGTATTTT. Translating gives CASSWTSGGTDTQYF. The chain employs TRBV6-4 and TRBJ2-3, with 12 bases lining up with TRBD2. CDR1 and CDR2 from the germline V gene are MRHNA and SNTAGT. The CDR3 has 15 amino acids. Trimming cost V 5 bases and J 1 base; bases outside gene matches: 1.

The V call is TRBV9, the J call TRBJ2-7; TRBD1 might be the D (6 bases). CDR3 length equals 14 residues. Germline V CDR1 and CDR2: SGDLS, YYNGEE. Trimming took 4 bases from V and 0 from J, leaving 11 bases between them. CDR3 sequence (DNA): TGTGCCAGCAGCCCACGGACAGACTCCTACGAGCAGTACTTC. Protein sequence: CASSPRTDSYEQYF.